This T cell receptor (beta chain) was observed in a study of T-cell reconstitution after alpha-beta-depleted transplantation in children. This clonotype was recorded at least ten times. The target antigen is unknown. General study points: Among T cells one year after transplant, newly produced cells accounted for most counts and diversity. The origin of alpha-beta T cells about two months after transplant was reportedly several hundred expanded graft clones.

A TCRbeta library incorporating unique molecular identifiers was prepared. Via MiXCR, TCRdb re-called the PCR reads, giving one row per CDR3 protein. The table lists tens of thousands of distinct CDR3 sequences, 4.9% of them singletons. In germline, CDR1 is SGHVS, CDR2 FNYEAQ. Trimming at V came to 1 base and at J to 3 bases, leaving 8 bases not matched to a gene. The CDR3 loop spans 17 amino acids. This sequence originates from a boy in the first two years of life who had a stem cell transplant for acute myeloid leukemia, so the T cells may come from the graft donor. This chain links TRBV7-6 with TRBJ2-3; 9 nucleotides align to TRBD2. Material: PBMCs, mostly from graft donor cells, obtained 180 days after TCRalphabeta/CD19-depleted stem cell transplant. DNA of the CDR3: TGTGCCAGCAGCTTAGTCGGCGGGGGGGCCAATACAGATACGCAGTATTTT. Amino acids: CASSLVGGGANTDTQYF.